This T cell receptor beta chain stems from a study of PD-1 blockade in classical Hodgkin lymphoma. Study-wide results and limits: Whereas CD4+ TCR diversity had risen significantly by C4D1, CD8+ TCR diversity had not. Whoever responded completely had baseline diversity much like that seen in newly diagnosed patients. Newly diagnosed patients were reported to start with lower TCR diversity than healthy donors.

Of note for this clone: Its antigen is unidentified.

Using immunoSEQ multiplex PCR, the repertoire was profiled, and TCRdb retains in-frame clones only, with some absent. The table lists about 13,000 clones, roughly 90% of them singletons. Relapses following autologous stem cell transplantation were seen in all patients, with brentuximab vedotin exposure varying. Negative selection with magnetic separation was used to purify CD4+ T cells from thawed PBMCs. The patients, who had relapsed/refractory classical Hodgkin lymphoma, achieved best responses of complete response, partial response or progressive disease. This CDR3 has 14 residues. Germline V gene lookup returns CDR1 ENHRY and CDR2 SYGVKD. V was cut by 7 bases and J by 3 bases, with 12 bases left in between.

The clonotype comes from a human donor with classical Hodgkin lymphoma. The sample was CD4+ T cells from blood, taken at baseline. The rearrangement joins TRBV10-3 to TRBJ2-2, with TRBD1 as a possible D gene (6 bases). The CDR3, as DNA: TGTGCCATCAAACACCACAGGGACACCGGGGAGCTGTTTTTT. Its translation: CAIKHHRDTGELFF.